This TCR beta chain was documented in a study of cytomegalovirus exposure and HLA in healthy donors (dated by TCRdb to about 2017). About the full investigation: An earlier analysis of approximately 640 of the donors reported 250 to 350 Gb of sequence data and 117 million unique TCR beta sequences from about 200 million T cells. Around 330 gigabases of sequencing data and approximately 92 million unique TCR sequences made up an early release that covered approximately 700 HLA-typed donors. Of the approximately 400 genotyped donors, 65% to 90% fell in the genetic ancestry cluster associated with self-reported Caucasian donors. The aim of the study was to test whether cataloging public T cell receptors could identify signatures of past pathogen exposure. Using immunosequencing, the study profiled T cell repertoires from 666 subjects and related those repertoires to cytomegalovirus serostatus. Besides the first cohort of about 730 subjects, a separate validation cohort made up of over a hundred different subjects was used. High-throughput TCR immunosequencing, statistical association of individual TCRs with disease status, and machine learning were combined to predict cytomegalovirus infection status. To study patterns of TCR occurrence, a later analysis re-analyzed previously published TCR beta repertoires from around 670 donors and added high-resolution HLA genotyping. The later analysis used no new phenotypic data to find candidate immune exposures, relying instead on TCR beta sequences and their occurrence across donors. To decide whether each TCR beta V gene segment behaved as functional or pseudogenic, an earlier analysis of some 600 of the donors relied on high-throughput TCR beta sequencing. Alongside the repertoire data, information on donor age, sex, ethnicity and CMV serostatus was compiled. Genome-wide SNP genotypes for about 60% of the roughly 700 donors were used in a later genetic analysis, which treated that subset as a discovery cohort. All discovery cohort repertoires had been generated using a single sequencing platform. HLA typing covered class I and class II loci at four-digit resolution. Typing coverage varied by locus: about 620-630 donors for A, B, C, DRB1 and DQB1; around 560 for DQA1; some 610 for DPA1; around 490 for DPB1. Roughly 5 DR-DQ haplotypes were handled as single units for association and clustering, since linkage in the cohort was strong. Among approximately 370 genotyped donors of the cohort, an average of approximately 240,000 unique TCR beta nucleotide sequences was sequenced per donor, of which 15% to 20% were non-productive. Study-wide conclusions, independent of this receptor: Because counts were too low, some 17 rarely observed V segments, including chromosome 9 orphons, were left out of the earlier analysis of a few hundred of the donors. Several of the top co-occurrence clusters appeared to be linked to parvovirus B19, influenza, CMV and Epstein-Barr virus, according to a later analysis. At a false discovery rate of 0.05, a later analysis linked 15,000 to 20,000 TCR beta sequences to specific HLA alleles. A further reported finding was that TCR beta sequences accurately predicted the HLA-A and HLA-B alleles for most subjects in the first cohort. According to the authors, the approach could potentially be generalized to other disease states and immunological phenotypes. Immune exposure information for the cohort was limited to CMV serostatus. When HLA alleles, especially DR and DQ, strongly co-occurred, attributing TCR associations to individual alleles was difficult. Linkage disequilibrium might explain the correlated functional status among segregating V segments, but an unknown experimental factor could not be ruled out. The 87-base-pair reads could not distinguish some IMGT-functional V segments, including TRBV6-2 and TRBV6-3, so those segments were excluded. In a later analysis, HLA-associated TCR beta chains showed more clonal expansion and lower generation probabilities than non-associated chains that were equally common. The classifier was reported to diagnose cytomegalovirus status with high specificity and sensitivity in both the original cohort and the validation cohort. A total of 150 to 200 TCR beta chains were listed by the study as associated with cytomegalovirus. A later genetic analysis reported fewer N-insertions in productive TCRs among donors in an Asian-associated ancestry cluster than the roughly 700-donor mean. Roughly uniform sequencing depth across donors was assumed in presence/absence analyses, although this assumption may not hold. An earlier analysis of approximately 530 of the donors showed that most TCR beta V segments appeared in productive rearrangements either about 90% or about 30% of the time, which broadly matched IMGT annotations. Most TCR sequences were seen in very few donors, while some public TCRs were found in many individuals. HLA typing was unavailable for some donors at each locus, so association tests used only the typed subset. The cohort was sequenced for TCR beta chains only, and without alpha or paired-chain data the features that could be detected were limited. The sequencing pipeline was judged likely to have produced a cluster of highly shared sequence variants as a technical artifact. A later analysis found that TCR association rates varied across HLA loci, with DRB1 alleles showing the most associated TCRs and HLA-C alleles the fewest. In a later genetic analysis, a missense DCLRE1C variant was associated with V-gene and J-gene trimming of TCR beta chains, and the association was replicated in an independent cohort. In vitro tests confirmed that a few of the cytomegalovirus-associated TCR beta chains recognize cytomegalovirus antigens. According to a later analysis, most CMV-associated TCR beta chains appeared to be HLA-restricted, and the HLA associations seemed to be driven largely by CMV exposure.

The cohort comprised around 700 healthy bone marrow donors. All cohort members were sampled while nominally healthy, although unrecorded immune exposures were likely present. The donor was CMV seronegative and was included in the group of under 450 seronegative cohort members. A peripheral blood sample was collected from each donor, and TCR beta sequencing was performed on peripheral blood mononuclear cells. The Qiagen DNeasy Blood Extraction Kit was used to extract genomic DNA from the blood cell samples. V is pruned by 1 base and J by 5 bases, leaving 9 bases of the junction without a gene match. From the cysteine up to the phenylalanine, the CDR3 has a length of 16 residues. Solely the CDR3 DNA is kept, with 48 bases framed from the first base. CDR1 and CDR2 (SGDLS, YYNGEE) derive from the germline V gene. In regard to this clone: The antigen this receptor binds is unknown. Base qualities are not recorded, but no much larger clone differs from it by a single base.

The library was prepared using the immunoSEQ multiplex PCR assay. For the multiplex PCR, a mixture combining 60 forward primers for TCR Vbeta segments and 13 reverse primers for TCR Jbeta segments was used. The CDR3 region of rearranged TCR beta genes was amplified from genomic DNA with a multiplex PCR assay. The Illumina HiSeq System was used to sequence the amplified TCR beta libraries as 87-base-pair reads. Under the source paper's analysis protocol: A later analysis tallied roughly 78 million unique TCR beta chains across the 600 to 700 repertoires, and some 12 million of those chains were shared by two or more donors. Raw reads were error-corrected and collapsed into unique sequences with a nearest-neighbor algorithm that merged closely related sequences to remove PCR and sequencing errors. V, D and J gene segments were assigned by aligning CDR3 sequences to IMGT reference sequences. For a sequence to be retained, a match of at least six nucleotides was required to both a V gene segment and a J gene segment. A rearrangement counted as productive if the CDR3 had no stop codons and remained in frame with V and J, and every other rearrangement counted as non-productive. Following IMGT convention, CDR3 was defined as the stretch from the second conserved V-encoded cysteine up to the conserved J-encoded phenylalanine. The earlier analysis of fewer than 700 of the donors excluded sequences that lacked an unambiguous match to a single V gene segment. An earlier analysis of 587 of the donors called V segments functional above 56.7% productive rearrangements and segregating when the between-donor standard deviation exceeded 5%. To diagnose cytomegalovirus status from the catalog of TCR beta chain sequences, a statistical classification framework was built. A later analysis assigned V and J genes by comparing TCR nucleotide sequences with IMGT/GENE-DB human TR gene sequences. A later analysis assigned CDR3 sequences and most-parsimonious VDJ recombination scenarios with the TCRdist pipeline. In a later analysis, each TCR beta chain was defined by its CDR3 amino acid sequence together with its V-gene family, and reads without a unique V-gene family were excluded. As a way to deal with suspected cross-contamination and a sequencing artifact, a later analysis dropped over 550 nucleotide sequences that were highly shared and had low generation probability. A later analysis calculated a clonal expansion index for each public chain from normalized within-repertoire ranks of inferred template counts. In a later analysis, generation probabilities were computed with a VDJ recombination model fitted to out-of-frame rearrangements, and the resulting probabilities were checked against IGoR. A later analysis scored TCR-TCR, TCR-HLA and TCR-CMV co-occurrence with hypergeometric tests, applying a repertoire-size bias correction to TCR pairs. A later analysis estimated false discovery rates by permuting HLA or CMV assignments 20 times. A later analysis grouped co-occurring TCRs with DBSCAN, adding TCRdist sequence similarity when clustering within HLA-allele-positive subsets. For co-occurrence clustering, repertoires with fewer than 30,000 or more than 120,000 public chains were excluded, along with about five repertoires with anomalous nucleotide sharing. The clones in this table, taken by TCRdb from immuneACCESS, are in-frame only. Not every clone is retained; where verified, under half of the shortfall comes from an unresolved V gene, and the cause of the rest is unknown. The DNA gave D and trimming, while V, J and clone size come from that table. This sample gives 100,000 to 150,000 clones in total; roughly 70% of them show up just once. The ten biggest clones cover approximately 3.8% of the sample.

Material: PBMCs. Recombination connected TRBV9 to TRBJ2-5, and TRBD2 aligns with 9 junction nucleotides. This TCR came from a woman aged 40 to 49 in good health and CMV-seronegative. The base sequence is TGTGCCAGCAGCGTATCGGCGGGAGGGCCAGGGGAGACCCAGTACTTC. The translation is CASSVSAGGPGETQYF.